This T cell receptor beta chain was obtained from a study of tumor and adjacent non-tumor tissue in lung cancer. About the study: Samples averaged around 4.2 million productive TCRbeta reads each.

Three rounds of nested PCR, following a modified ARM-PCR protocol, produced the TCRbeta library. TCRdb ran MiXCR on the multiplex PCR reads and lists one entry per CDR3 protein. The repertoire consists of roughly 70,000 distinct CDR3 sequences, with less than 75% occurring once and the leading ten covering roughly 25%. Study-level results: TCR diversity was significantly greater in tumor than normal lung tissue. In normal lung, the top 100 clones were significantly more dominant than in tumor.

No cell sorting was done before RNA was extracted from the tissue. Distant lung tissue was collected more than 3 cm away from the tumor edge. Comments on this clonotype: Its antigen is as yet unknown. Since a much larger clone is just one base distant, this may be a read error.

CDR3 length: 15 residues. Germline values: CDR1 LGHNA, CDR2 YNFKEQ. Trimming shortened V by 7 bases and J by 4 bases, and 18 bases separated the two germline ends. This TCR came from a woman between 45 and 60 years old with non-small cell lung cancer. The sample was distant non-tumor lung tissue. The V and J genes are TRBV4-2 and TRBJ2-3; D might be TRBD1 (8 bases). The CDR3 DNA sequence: TGTGCCAGCAAGGGAGGGACAGGAGGGGCAGATACGCAGTATTTT. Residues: CASKGGTGGADTQYF.